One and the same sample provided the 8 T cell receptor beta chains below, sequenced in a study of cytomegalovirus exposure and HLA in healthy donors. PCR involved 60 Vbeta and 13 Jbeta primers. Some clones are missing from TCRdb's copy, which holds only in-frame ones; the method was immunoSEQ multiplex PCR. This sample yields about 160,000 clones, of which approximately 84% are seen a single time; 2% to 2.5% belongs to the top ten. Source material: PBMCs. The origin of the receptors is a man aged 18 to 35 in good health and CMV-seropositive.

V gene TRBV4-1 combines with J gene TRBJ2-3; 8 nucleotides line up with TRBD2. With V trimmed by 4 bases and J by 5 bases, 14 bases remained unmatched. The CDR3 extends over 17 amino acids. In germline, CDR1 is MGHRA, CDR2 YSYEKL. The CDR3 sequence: CASSPTSSRGARDTQYF. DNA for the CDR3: TGCGCCAGCAGCCCGACCTCGTCGCGGGGGGCGAGAGATACGCAGTATTTT.

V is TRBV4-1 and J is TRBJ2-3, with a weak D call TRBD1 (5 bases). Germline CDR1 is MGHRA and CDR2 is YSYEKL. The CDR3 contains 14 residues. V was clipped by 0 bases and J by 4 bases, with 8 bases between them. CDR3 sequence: CASSQDLGADTQYF. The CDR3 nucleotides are TGCGCCAGCAGCCAAGACTTAGGGGCAGATACGCAGTATTTT.

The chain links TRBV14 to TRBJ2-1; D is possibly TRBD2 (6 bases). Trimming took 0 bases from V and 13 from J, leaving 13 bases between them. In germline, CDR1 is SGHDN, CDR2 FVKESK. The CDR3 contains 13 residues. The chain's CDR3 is CASSQDRLVRQFF. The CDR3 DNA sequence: TGTGCCAGCAGCCAAGATCGACTAGTACGTCAGTTCTTC.

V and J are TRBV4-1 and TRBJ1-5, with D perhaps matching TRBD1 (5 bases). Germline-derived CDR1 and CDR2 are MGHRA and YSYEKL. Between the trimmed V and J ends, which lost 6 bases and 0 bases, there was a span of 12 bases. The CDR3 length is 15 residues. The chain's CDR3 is CASRDTEYSNQPQHF. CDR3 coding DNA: TGCGCCAGCAGGGACACAGAGTATAGCAATCAGCCCCAGCATTTT.

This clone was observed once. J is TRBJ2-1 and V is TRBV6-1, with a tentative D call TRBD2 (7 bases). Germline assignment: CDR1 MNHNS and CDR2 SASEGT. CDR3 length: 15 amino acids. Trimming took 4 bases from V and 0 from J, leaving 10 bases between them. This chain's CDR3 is CASSGGGGSYNEQFF. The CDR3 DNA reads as TGTGCCAGCAGTGGAGGGGGGGGCTCCTACAATGAGCAGTTCTTC.

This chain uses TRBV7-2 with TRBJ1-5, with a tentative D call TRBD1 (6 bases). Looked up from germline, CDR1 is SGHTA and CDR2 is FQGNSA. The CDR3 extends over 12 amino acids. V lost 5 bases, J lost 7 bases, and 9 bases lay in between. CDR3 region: CASSPDSQPQHF. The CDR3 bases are TGTGCCAGCAGCCCGGACAGCCAGCCCCAGCATTTT.

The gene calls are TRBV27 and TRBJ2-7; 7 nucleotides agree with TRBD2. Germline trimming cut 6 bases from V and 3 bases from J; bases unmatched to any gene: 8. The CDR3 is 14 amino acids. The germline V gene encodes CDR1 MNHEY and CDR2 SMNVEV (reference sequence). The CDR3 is CASSPSGLNYEQYF. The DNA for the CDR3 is TGTGCCAGCAGCCCTAGCGGACTAAACTACGAGCAGTACTTC.

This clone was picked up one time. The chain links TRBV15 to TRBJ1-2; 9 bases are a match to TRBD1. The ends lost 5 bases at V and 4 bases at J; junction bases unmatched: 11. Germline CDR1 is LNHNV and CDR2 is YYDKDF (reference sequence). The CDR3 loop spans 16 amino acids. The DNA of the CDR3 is TGTGCCACCAGCGCGGGACAGGGCTCTGGATTCTATGGCTACACCTTC. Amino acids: CATSAGQGSGFYGYTF.